The 16 T cell receptor beta chains reported below all come from one sample, sequenced in a study of blood T cells in healthy people across ages. Through a sample-barcoded 5' primer and a J-beta primer mix, a second PCR was run for roughly 7 to 11 cycles. TCRdb itself ran the 5' RACE reads through MiXCR, one entry per CDR3 protein. The sample carries some 800,000 distinct CDR3 sequences, 40% to 50% recorded once. The specimen was blood. The receptor source for this set is a man in his 60s in good health.

The chain carries TRBV20-1 and TRBJ2-5; TRBD2 is a possible D gene (6 bases). Trimming shortened V by 1 base and J by 3 bases, and 18 bases separated the two germline ends. The CDR3 is 16 amino acids. CDR1 DFQATT and CDR2 SNEGSKA come from the germline V gene (reference sequence). CDR3 region: CSARAYSGPSKETQYF. CDR3 nucleotides: TGCAGTGCTAGAGCTTATAGCGGACCAAGCAAAGAGACCCAGTACTTC.

This chain uses TRBV6-2 or TRBV6-3 with TRBJ2-7; tentatively, D is TRBD1 (6 bases). V lost 6 bases and J 5 bases, leaving 20 bases between the germline ends. CDR1 and CDR2 (germline): MNHEY, SVGEGT. The CDR3 runs 15 residues. This CDR3 is CASSPNIQTGHEQYF. CDR3 coding DNA: TGTGCCAGCAGCCCCAATATCCAAACAGGGCACGAGCAGTACTTC.

The chain combines TRBV5-5 with TRBJ1-2; D call uncertain. The CDR3 sequence is 15 residues long. Germline V CDR1 and CDR2: SGHKS, YYEKEE (reference sequence). The V gene lost 1 base and the J gene lost 4 bases, with 14 bases spanning the gap. The CDR3 sequence is CASSLYLIGGYGYTF. As DNA, the CDR3 is TGTGCCAGCAGCTTGTACCTTATCGGAGGCTATGGCTACACCTTC.

This chain links TRBV20-1 with TRBJ2-2, with 13 positions matching TRBD2. CDR3 length: 17 amino acids. The germline V gene has CDR1 DFQATT and CDR2 SNEGSKA (reference sequence). Trimming removed 6 bases from V and 1 base from J; junction bases left unmatched: 8. The CDR3 region is CSADLRTSGGNTGELFF. The CDR3 nucleotides are TGCAGTGCAGACCTTCGGACTAGCGGGGGGAACACCGGGGAGCTGTTTTTT.

This clonotype was picked up many times. The chain employs TRBV7-9 and TRBJ1-2, with a possible D match to TRBD1 (6 bases). The ends were cut back, 8 bases at V and 5 bases at J, with 18 bases in the middle. The germline CDR1 and CDR2 sequences are SEHNR and FQNEAQ (reference sequence). The CDR3 is 14 residues long. The CDR3 protein is CASGGEGGSYGYTF. CDR3 bases: TGTGCCAGCGGCGGCGAGGGGGGAAGTTATGGCTACACCTTC.

The CDR3 protein is CASSFGGVDQYF. The CDR3 nucleotides are TGTGCCAGCAGTTTCGGGGGCGTAGACCAGTACTTC. The V and J genes are TRBV12-3 or TRBV12-4 and TRBJ2-7, with D tentatively TRBD1 or TRBD2 (6 bases each). CDR3 length: 12 residues. Trimming cost V 3 bases and J 10 bases, with 13 bases left between them.

The genes are TRBV29-1 and TRBJ1-2, with no clear D. CDR3 length equals 12 residues. Trimming removed 8 bases from V and 3 bases from J, with 13 bases in between. Germline values: CDR1 SQVTM, CDR2 ANQGSEA. The CDR3 sequence: CSSREGDYGYTF. The CDR3, as DNA: TGCAGCTCCCGGGAGGGAGACTATGGCTACACCTTC.

The V gene is TRBV5-4, the J gene TRBJ1-2, with D perhaps TRBD1 (6 bases). V was trimmed by 0 bases and J by 4 bases, leaving 16 bases between them. CDR3 length equals 16 residues. Germline loops: CDR1 SGHNT, CDR2 YYREEE (reference sequence). CDR3: CASSLAAGVLIYGYTF. The CDR3 bases are TGTGCCAGCAGCTTGGCGGCAGGGGTATTAATCTATGGCTACACCTTC.

To note about this clonotype: One end of the junction varies from germline; a read error may be responsible. CDR3 sequence reads: CASSLQSKEKLFF. The CDR3 nucleotides read TGCGCCAGCAGCCTACAGTCTAAGGAAAAACTGTTTTTT. The rearrangement links TRBV4-3 to TRBJ1-4; D is undetermined. Germline V gene lookup returns CDR1 LGHNA and CDR2 YSLEER. CDR3 length: 13 residues.

As concerns this clonotype: Germline and junction disagree at one end, which may indicate a read error. As DNA, the CDR3 is TGCAGCATTGGGGGTCAGCCAACTAGCACGGATACGCAGTATTTT. Translated, it gives CSIGGQPTSTDTQYF. The chain recombines TRBV29-1 with TRBJ2-3, with D maybe TRBD2 (6 bases). The CDR3 contains 15 residues. Germline-derived CDR1 and CDR2 are SQVTM and ANQGSEA.

This clonotype has more than one count but fewer than ten. A read error may explain this, as a much larger clone is one base away. This chain connects TRBV3-1 to TRBJ2-1; no reliable D call. The CDR3 length is 11 residues. Per the germline V gene, CDR1 is LGHDT and CDR2 is YNNKEL (reference sequence). V lost 4 bases, J lost 10 bases, and 8 bases lay in between. The CDR3 reads CASSRAREQFF. Here the CDR3 DNA reads TGTGCCAGCAGCCGAGCTAGGGAGCAGTTCTTC.

There are a few counts of this clonotype. The V and J genes are TRBV2 and TRBJ1-4, with D perhaps matching TRBD1 (5 bases). Germline assignment: CDR1 SNHLY and CDR2 FYNNEI. V dropped 10 bases and J dropped 5 bases, with 17 bases sitting between them. The CDR3 contains 14 residues. The CDR3 DNA reads as TGTGCCACCAAAGGGGCCCCTGGGAATGAAAAACTGTTTTTT. It translates to CATKGAPGNEKLFF. The full variable domain, rest sourced from reference TRBV2 and TRBJ1-4, is EPEVTQTPSHQVTQMGQEVILRCVPISNHLYFYWYRQILGQKVEFLVSFYNNEISEKSEIFDDQFSVERPDGSNFTLKIRSTKLEDSAMYFCATKGAPGNEKLFFGSGTQLSVL.

The chain joins TRBV7-9 to TRBJ2-5; D gene ambiguous. The closer fit of TRBJ2-7 to the DNA end suggests the J call may be wrong. Germline loops: CDR1 SEHNR, CDR2 FQNEAQ (reference sequence). This CDR3 has 15 residues. Here the CDR3 reads CASSLKGRSAYEQYF. The DNA for the CDR3 is TGTGCCAGCAGCTTAAAAGGCAGGTCTGCCTACGAGCAGTACTTC.

About this clonotype: A much larger clone is a single base away; this may be a read error. The chain joins TRBV28 to TRBJ2-1, with 9 positions matching TRBD2. Germline V lookup: CDR1 MDHEN, CDR2 SYDVKM. The CDR3 consists of 13 residues. CDR3 coding DNA: TGTACCAGCAGTTCTAGCGGGGCGCATGAGCAGTTCTTC. It encodes CTSSSSGAHEQFF.

The rearrangement links TRBV3-1 to TRBJ2-1; D is undetermined. Trimming left V 7 bases short and J 6 bases short, with 16 bases between. The CDR3 loop spans 14 amino acids. CDR1 LGHDT and CDR2 YNNKEL come from the germline V gene (reference sequence). CDR3 DNA sequence: TGTGCCAGCACCCGTATATCGGTTCCCAATGAGCAGTTCTTC. It codes for CASTRISVPNEQFF.

The J gene is TRBJ1-5, the V gene TRBV6-6; unclear D gene. The CDR3 contains 14 residues. Germline CDR1 is MNHNY and CDR2 is SVGAGI (reference sequence). V lost 2 bases, J lost 3 bases, and 8 bases lay in between. The CDR3 DNA reads as TGTGCCAGCAGTTACAAAACAGACAATCAGCCCCAGCATTTT. Translating it yields CASSYKTDNQPQHF.